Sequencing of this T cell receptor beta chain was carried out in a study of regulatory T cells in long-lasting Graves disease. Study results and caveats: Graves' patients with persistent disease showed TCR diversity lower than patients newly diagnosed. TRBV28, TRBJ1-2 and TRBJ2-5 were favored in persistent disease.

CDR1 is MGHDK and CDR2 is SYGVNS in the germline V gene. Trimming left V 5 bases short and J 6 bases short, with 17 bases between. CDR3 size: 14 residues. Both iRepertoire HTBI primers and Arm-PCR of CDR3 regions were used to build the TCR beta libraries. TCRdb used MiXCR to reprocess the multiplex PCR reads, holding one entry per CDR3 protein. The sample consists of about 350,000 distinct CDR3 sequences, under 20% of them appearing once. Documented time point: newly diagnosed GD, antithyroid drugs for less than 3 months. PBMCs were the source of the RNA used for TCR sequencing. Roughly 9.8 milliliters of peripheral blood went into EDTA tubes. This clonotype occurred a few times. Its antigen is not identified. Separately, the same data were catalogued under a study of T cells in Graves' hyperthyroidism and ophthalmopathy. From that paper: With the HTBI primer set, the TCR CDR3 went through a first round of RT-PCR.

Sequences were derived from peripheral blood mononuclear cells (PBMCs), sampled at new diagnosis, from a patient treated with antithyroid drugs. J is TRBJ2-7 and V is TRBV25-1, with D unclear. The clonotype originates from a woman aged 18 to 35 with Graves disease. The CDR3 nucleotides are TGTGCCAGCAGTCTGGGTTCCGCCCTCACCGAGCAGTACTTC. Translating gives CASSLGSALTEQYF.